This T cell receptor (beta chain) was obtained from a study of Ad26.COV2.S vaccination and SARS-CoV-2 variants. Sample treatment: some 19 received Ad26.COV2.S at low or high dose, single or two shots; about 5 received placebo; per-sample allocation not given. At day 63 after the first vaccine or placebo injection, samples were drawn. Germline V gives CDR1 SGHTA, CDR2 FQGNSA. This CDR3 has 14 amino acids. Trimming took 5 bases from V and 4 from J, leaving 14 bases between them. Sequencing was performed with immunoSEQ multiplex PCR; in TCRdb, only in-frame clones are kept and a portion is missing. The table includes about 480,000 clones, around nine tenths detected once.

Sequenced material: peripheral blood, taken in a trial of Ad26.COV2.S vaccine versus placebo. V usage is TRBV7-2 and J usage is TRBJ2-5; D is uncertain. This TCR was recovered from a person between 18 and 59 years old who received the Ad26.COV2.S COVID-19 vaccine or a placebo. In nucleotides, the CDR3 is TGTGCCAGCAGCCCCGTGCCCGGTGGAGAGACCCAGTACTTC. It yields the protein CASSPVPGGETQYF.